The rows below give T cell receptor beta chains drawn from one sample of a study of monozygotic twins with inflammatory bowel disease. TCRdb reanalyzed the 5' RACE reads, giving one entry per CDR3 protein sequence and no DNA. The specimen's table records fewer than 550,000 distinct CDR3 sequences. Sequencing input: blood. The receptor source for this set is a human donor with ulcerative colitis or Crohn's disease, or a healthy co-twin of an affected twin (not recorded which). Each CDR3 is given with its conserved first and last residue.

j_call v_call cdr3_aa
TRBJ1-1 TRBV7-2 CASSSLQGAVTEAFF
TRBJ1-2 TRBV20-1 CSAMVGAYGYTF
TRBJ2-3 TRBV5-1 CASSWGAGSSTDTQYF
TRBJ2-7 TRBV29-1 CSVGASGTLAAYEQYF
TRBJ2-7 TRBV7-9 CASSLKGTGTGAYEQYF
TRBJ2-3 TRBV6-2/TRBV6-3 CASSSPRGTDTQYF
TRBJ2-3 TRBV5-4 CASSLLTGVADTQYF
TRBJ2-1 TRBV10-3 CAISGQDRGSYNEQFF
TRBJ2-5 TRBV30 CAWSVGQGSQETQYF
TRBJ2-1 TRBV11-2 CASSLIAVQRSNEQFF
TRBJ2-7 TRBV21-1 CASSKEPLSYEQYF
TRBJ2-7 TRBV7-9 CASSRGDYEQYF
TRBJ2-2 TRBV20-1 CSASQGAGELFF
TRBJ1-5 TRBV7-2 CASSRQGEGQPQHF
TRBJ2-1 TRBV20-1 CSGRRTSGNGQFF
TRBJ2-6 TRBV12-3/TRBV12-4 CASSFRADPGANVLTF
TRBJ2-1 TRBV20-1 CSARDLTGGPSEQFF
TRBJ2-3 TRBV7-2 CASGRASTDTQYF
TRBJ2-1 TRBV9 CASSGHLSLAGEQFF
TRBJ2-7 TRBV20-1 CSARDPLRTHEQYF
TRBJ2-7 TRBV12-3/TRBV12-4 CASSLSGSTNEQYF
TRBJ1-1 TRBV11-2 CASSPRIQSAEAFF
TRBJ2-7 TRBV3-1 CASSQGSAYSYEQYF
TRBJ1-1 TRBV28 CASSLLNTEAFF